This note documents a single T cell receptor beta chain sequence. As yet, its antigen is unknown. This entry belongs to a study of T cell responses to AZD1222 COVID-19 vaccine. Whole-study context: The study pooled second doses at about 4 or about 12 weeks. The study's findings and limits: The CD4 TCRs associated with vaccination extended across spike and predominated at 160-218 and 743-854.

The CDR3 length is 17 residues. V was shortened by 4 bases and J by 3 bases, with 20 bases between the two germline ends. Germline values: CDR1 MGHRA, CDR2 YSYEKL. Clones were read by immunoSEQ multiplex PCR, and TCRdb kept only the in-frame ones, dropping some. This table holds 150,000 to 200,000 clones, approximately 93% found once. The specimen was peripheral blood, collected on day 0 of AZD1222 vaccination. The V call is TRBV4-1, the J call TRBJ2-3; D is tentatively TRBD1 or TRBD2 (5 bases each). The clonotype comes from an adult in good health. This CDR3 reads CASSLGPGRGMTDTQYF. CDR3 nucleotide sequence: TGCGCCAGCAGCCTAGGGCCGGGACGGGGTATGACAGATACGCAGTATTTT.